This T cell receptor (beta chain) stems from a study of technical replicates of blood from a handful of donors. V shed 3 bases, J shed 4 bases, and the junction held 11 bases outside the gene matches. Germline V gene data show CDR1 as LGHNA and CDR2 as YSLEER. The CDR3 totals 17 residues. Sequencing used immunoSEQ multiplex PCR; TCRdb keeps in-frame clones, though not all of them. This sample has nearly 80,000 clones, with approximately 91% found just once. Sequencing used T cells isolated from PBMCs. The origin of this receptor is a human donor in good health. The J gene is TRBJ2-2, the V gene TRBV4-3; TRBD1 aligns across 7 bases. The CDR3 bases are TGCGCCAGCAGCCAGAACACAGGGGACCCACGCACCGGGGAGCTGTTTTTT. It encodes CASSQNTGDPRTGELFF.